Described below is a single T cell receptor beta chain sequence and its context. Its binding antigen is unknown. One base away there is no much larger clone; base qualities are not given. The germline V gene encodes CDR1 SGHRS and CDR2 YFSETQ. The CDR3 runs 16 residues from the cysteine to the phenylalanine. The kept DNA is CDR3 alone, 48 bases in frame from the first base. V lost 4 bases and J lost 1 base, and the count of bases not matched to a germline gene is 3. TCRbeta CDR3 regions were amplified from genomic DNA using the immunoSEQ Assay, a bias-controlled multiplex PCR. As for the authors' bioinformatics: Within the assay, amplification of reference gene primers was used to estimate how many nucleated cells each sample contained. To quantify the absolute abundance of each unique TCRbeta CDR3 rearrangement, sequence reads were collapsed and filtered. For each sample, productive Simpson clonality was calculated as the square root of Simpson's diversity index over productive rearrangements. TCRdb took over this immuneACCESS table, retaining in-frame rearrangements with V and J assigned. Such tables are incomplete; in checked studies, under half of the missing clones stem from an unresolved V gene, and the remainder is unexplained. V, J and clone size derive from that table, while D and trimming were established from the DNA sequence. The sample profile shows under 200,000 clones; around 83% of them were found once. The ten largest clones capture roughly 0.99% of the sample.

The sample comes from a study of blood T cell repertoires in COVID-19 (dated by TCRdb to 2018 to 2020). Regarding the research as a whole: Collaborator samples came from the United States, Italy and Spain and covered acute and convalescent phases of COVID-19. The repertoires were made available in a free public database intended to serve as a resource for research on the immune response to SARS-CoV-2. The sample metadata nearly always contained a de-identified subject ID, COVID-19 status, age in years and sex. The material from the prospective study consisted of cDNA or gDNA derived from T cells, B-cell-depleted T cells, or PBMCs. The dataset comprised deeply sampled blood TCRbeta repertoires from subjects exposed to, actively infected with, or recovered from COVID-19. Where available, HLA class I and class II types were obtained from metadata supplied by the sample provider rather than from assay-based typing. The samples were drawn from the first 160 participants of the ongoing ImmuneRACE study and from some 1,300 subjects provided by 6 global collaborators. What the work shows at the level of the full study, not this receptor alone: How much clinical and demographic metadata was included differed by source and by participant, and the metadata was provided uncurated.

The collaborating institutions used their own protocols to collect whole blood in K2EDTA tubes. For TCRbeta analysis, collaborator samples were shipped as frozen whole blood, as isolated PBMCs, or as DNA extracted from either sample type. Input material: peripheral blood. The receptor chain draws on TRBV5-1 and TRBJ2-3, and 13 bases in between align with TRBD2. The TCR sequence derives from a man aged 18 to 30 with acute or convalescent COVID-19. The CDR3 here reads CASSPGLAGGTDTQYF. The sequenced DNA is TGCGCCAGCAGCCCAGGACTAGCGGGGGGCACAGATACGCAGTATTTT.